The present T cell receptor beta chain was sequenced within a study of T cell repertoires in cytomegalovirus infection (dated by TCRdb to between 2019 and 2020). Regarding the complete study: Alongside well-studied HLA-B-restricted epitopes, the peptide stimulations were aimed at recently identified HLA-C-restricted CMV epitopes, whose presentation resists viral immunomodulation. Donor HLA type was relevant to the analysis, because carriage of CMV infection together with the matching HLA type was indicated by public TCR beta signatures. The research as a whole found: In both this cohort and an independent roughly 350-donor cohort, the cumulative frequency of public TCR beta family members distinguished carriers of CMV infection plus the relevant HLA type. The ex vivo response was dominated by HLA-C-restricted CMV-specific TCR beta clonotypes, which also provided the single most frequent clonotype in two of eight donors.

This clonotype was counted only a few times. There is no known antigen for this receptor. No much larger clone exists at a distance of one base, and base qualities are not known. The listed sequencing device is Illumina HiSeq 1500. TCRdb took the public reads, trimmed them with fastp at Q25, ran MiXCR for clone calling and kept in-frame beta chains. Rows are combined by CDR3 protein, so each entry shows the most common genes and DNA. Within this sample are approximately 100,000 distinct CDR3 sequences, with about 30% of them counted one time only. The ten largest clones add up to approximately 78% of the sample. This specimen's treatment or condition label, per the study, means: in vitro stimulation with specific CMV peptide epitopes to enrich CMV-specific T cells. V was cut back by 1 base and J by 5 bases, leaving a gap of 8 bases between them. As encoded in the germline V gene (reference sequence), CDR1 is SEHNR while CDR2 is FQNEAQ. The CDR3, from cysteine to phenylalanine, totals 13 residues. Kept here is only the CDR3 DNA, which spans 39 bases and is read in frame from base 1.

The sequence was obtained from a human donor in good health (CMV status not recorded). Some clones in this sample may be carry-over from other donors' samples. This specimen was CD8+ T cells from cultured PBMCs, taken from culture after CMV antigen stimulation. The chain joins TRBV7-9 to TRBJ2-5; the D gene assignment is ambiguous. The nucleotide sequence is TGTGCCAGCAGCTTAGATTTGGGGGAGACCCAGTACTTC. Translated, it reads CASSLDLGETQYF. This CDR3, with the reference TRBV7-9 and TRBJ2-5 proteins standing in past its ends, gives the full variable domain DTGVSQNPRHKITKRGQNVTFRCDPISEHNRLYWYRQTLGQGPEFLTYFQNEAQLEKSRLLSDRFSAERPKGSFSTLEIQRTEQGDSAMYLCASSLDLGETQYFGPGTRLLVL.